The source of this T cell receptor beta chain is a study of blood T cell repertoires in COVID-19. About the study: Material from acute and convalescent COVID-19 was sourced from the United States, Italy and Spain.

V was trimmed by 6 bases and J by 0 bases, leaving 6 bases between them. CDR3 size: 13 residues. In germline, CDR1 is MDHEN, CDR2 SYDVKM. Profiling relied on immunoSEQ multiplex PCR, and the TCRdb table lists in-frame clones only, not all of them. The data hold more than 60,000 clones, with roughly four fifths observed a single time. Sequences were obtained from peripheral blood. The genes are TRBV28 and TRBJ1-5; no clear D. The sequence was collected from a man in his 60s with acute or convalescent COVID-19. This CDR3 reads CASRPYSNQPQHF. CDR3 in DNA: TGTGCCAGCAGGCCCTATAGCAATCAGCCCCAGCATTTT.